The rows below give T cell receptor beta chains drawn from one sample of a study of blood T cell repertoires in COVID-19. TCRdb's copy holds only in-frame clones and misses some; the assay was immunoSEQ multiplex PCR. The sample holds some 50,000 clones, under 90% seen once. Sequenced: peripheral blood. The receptors were sampled from a man in his fifties with acute or convalescent COVID-19. The CDR3 runs from the conserved cysteine through the conserved F or W. The D gene is left open where the match is weak.

CDR3 DNA: TGTGCCAGTAGGACTTCACAGGAAGGGGGCTACACCTTC; CDR3 protein: CASRTSQEGGYTF; J gene: TRBJ1-2; D gene: NA; V gene: TRBV19; CDR3 length: 13
CDR3 DNA: TGTGCCAGCAGTCCCTCCGCGATAGGGGACATTTATAGCAATCAGCCCCAGCATTTT; CDR3 protein: CASSPSAIGDIYSNQPQHF; J gene: TRBJ1-5; D gene: NA; V gene: TRBV27; CDR3 length: 19
CDR3 DNA: TGTGCCAGCAGCCCCCTTCGGGAGACCCAGTACTTC; CDR3 protein: CASSPLRETQYF; J gene: TRBJ2-5; D gene: NA; V gene: TRBV11-2; CDR3 length: 12
CDR3 DNA: TGTGCCAGCAGCTTATCACCGACTGGGGAGCTCTACGAGCAGTACTTC; CDR3 protein: CASSLSPTGELYEQYF; J gene: TRBJ2-7; D gene: NA; V gene: TRBV7-6; CDR3 length: 16
CDR3 DNA: TGTGCCAGCACTGAGGCGCGGGGCTACACCTTC; CDR3 protein: CASTEARGYTF; J gene: TRBJ1-2; D gene: NA; V gene: TRBV2; CDR3 length: 11
CDR3 DNA: TGTGCCAGCAGCGGCCCCCAGGGGGCTCGCAATCAGCCCCAGCATTTT; CDR3 protein: CASSGPQGARNQPQHF; J gene: TRBJ1-5; D gene: NA; V gene: TRBV21-1; CDR3 length: 16
CDR3 DNA: TGTGCCAGCAGCGCCAGGGAAACCAACTATGGCTACACCTTC; CDR3 protein: CASSARETNYGYTF; J gene: TRBJ1-2; D gene: NA; V gene: TRBV3-1/TRBV3-2; CDR3 length: 14
CDR3 DNA: TGTGCCAGTCACCGGGACAATGCCTACGAGCAGTACTTC; CDR3 protein: CASHRDNAYEQYF; J gene: TRBJ2-7; D gene: NA; V gene: TRBV2; CDR3 length: 13
CDR3 DNA: TGTGCCAGCAGCGCCTTGGCCACAGATACGCAGTATTTT; CDR3 protein: CASSALATDTQYF; J gene: TRBJ2-3; D gene: NA; V gene: TRBV9; CDR3 length: 13
CDR3 DNA: TGTGCCACCAGTGGTCCACAGGCGAGCTCCTACAATGAGCAGTTCTTC; CDR3 protein: CATSGPQASSYNEQFF; J gene: TRBJ2-1; D gene: NA; V gene: TRBV24-1; CDR3 length: 16
CDR3 DNA: TGCGCCAGCAGCGCCGGGACAAACAATGAGCAGTTCTTC; CDR3 protein: CASSAGTNNEQFF; J gene: TRBJ2-1; D gene: NA; V gene: TRBV5-1; CDR3 length: 13
CDR3 DNA: TGTGCCAGCATGACAGGGAACACCGGGGAGCTATTTTTT; CDR3 protein: CASMTGNTGELFF; J gene: TRBJ2-2; D gene: TRBD1; V gene: TRBV6-5; CDR3 length: 13
CDR3 DNA: TGTGCCAGCAGCGTAATGGGCGCGAACACCGGGGAGCTGTTTTTT; CDR3 protein: CASSVMGANTGELFF; J gene: TRBJ2-2; D gene: NA; V gene: TRBV9; CDR3 length: 15
CDR3 DNA: TGTGCCAGCTTGCAACGGTGGGAGACCCAGTACTTC; CDR3 protein: CASLQRWETQYF; J gene: TRBJ2-5; D gene: NA; V gene: TRBV6-5; CDR3 length: 12
CDR3 DNA: TGTGCCACCAGGGACAGGGGGGAGACCCAGTACTTC; CDR3 protein: CATRDRGETQYF; J gene: TRBJ2-5; D gene: TRBD1; V gene: TRBV24-1; CDR3 length: 12